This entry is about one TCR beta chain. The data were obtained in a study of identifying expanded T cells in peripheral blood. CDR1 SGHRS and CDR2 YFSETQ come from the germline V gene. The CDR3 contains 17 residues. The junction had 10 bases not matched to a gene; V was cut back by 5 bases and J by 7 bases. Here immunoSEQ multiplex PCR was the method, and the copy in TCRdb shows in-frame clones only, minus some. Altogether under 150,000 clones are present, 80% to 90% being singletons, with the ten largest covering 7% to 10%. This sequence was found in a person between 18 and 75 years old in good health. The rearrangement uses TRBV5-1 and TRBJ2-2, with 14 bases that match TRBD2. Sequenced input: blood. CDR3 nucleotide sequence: TGCGCCAGCAGACCCCCGGGACTAGCGGGAGTTTTCGGGGAGCTGTTTTTT. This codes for CASRPPGLAGVFGELFF.